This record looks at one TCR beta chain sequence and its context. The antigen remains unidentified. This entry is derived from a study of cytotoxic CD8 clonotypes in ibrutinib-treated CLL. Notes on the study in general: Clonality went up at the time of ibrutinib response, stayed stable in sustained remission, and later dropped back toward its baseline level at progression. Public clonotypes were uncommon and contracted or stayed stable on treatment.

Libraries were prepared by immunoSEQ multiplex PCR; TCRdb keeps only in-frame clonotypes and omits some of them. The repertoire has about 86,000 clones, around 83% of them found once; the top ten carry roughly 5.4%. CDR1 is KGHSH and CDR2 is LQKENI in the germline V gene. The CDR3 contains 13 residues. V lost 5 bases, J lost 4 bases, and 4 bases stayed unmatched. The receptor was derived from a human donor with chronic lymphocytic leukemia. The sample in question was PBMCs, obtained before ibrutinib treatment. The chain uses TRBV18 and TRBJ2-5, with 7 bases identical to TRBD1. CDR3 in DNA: TGTGCCAGCTCAGTACGACAGGGAGAGACCCAGTACTTC. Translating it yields CASSVRQGETQYF.